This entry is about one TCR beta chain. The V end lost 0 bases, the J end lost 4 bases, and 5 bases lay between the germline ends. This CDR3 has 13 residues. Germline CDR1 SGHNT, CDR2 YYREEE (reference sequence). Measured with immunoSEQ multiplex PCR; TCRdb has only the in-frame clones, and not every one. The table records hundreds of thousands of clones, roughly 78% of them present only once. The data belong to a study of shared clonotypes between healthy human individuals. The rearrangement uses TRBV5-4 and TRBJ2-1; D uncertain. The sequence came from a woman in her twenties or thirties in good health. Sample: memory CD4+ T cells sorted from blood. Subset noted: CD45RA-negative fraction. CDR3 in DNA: TGTGCCAGCAGCTTGGAGGCTTACAATGAGCAGTTCTTC. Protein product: CASSLEAYNEQFF. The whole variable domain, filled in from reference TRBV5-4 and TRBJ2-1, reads ETGVTQSPTHLIKTRGQQVTLRCSSQSGHNTVSWYQQALGQGPQFIFQYYREEENGRGNFPPRFSGLQFPNYSSELNVNALELDDSALYLCASSLEAYNEQFFGPGTRLTVL.